A single sample gave rise to the 10 T cell receptor beta chains below, sequenced in a study of T cell responses to AZD1222 COVID-19 vaccine. This table comes from immunoSEQ multiplex PCR, and its TCRdb copy is limited to in-frame clones, with some not included. The sample has fewer than 250,000 clones, approximately 94% seen once. The source material was peripheral blood, sampled on day 0 of MenACWY control vaccination. These receptors were collected from an adult in good health.

The chain joins TRBV6-5 to TRBJ2-3; D assignment may be TRBD1 or TRBD2 (5 bases each). Deletions cut 7 bases from V and 0 bases from J, with 14 bases between. The CDR3 extends over 15 amino acids. CDR1 and CDR2 from the germline V gene are MNHEY and SVGAGI. CDR3 DNA: TGTGCCAGCACCCCGAACGGGGCTAGCACAGATACGCAGTATTTT. It translates to CASTPNGASTDTQYF.

This sequence joins TRBV24-1 and TRBJ2-7; the D gene is possibly TRBD1 (6 bases). V lost 7 bases to trimming and J lost 7 bases, with 13 bases between them. This CDR3 comprises 12 residues. Germline V gene lookup returns CDR1 KGHDR and CDR2 SFDVKD. The CDR3, as DNA: TGTGCCACCAGCACAGGGAACGGGGAGCAGTACTTC. This gives the protein CATSTGNGEQYF.

This chain joins TRBV4-1 and TRBJ1-5; no clear D gene. CDR3 length: 14 residues. V lost 0 bases to trimming and J lost 6 bases, with 9 bases between them. Germline lookup yields CDR1 MGHRA and CDR2 YSYEKL. The CDR3: CASSQDTTTQPQHF. CDR3 bases: TGCGCCAGCAGCCAAGATACGACGACTCAGCCCCAGCATTTT.

This chain links TRBV3-1 (or the pseudogene TRBV3-2) with TRBJ1-2, with D unresolved. Germline CDR1 is LGHDT and CDR2 is YNNKEL (reference sequence). V dropped 1 base and J dropped 7 bases, with 10 bases sitting between them. This CDR3 is 13 amino acids long. This chain's CDR3 is CASSQVPGGGYTF. DNA for the CDR3: TGTGCCAGCAGCCAAGTCCCGGGCGGTGGCTACACCTTC.

This clone was detected once. The CDR3 coding sequence is TGTGCCAGCAGTGAGGTGGGCGGCTATGGCTACACCTTC. It specifies CASSEVGGYGYTF. V gene TRBV27 combines with J gene TRBJ1-2; D gene uncertain. This CDR3 comprises 13 residues. The V and J ends lost 5 bases and 4 bases respectively, with 11 bases between them. Germline assignment: CDR1 MNHEY and CDR2 SMNVEV (reference sequence).

This clone has more than one count but fewer than ten. This chain links TRBV6-2 or TRBV6-3 with TRBJ1-6, with a weak D call TRBD1 (6 bases). CDR1 is MNHEY, CDR2 SVGEGT, per germline. CDR3 length: 15 residues. V gave up 2 bases and J gave up 8 bases, with 13 bases separating them. CDR3 in DNA: TGTGCCAGCAGTTACACGGGGGGCCGGGATTCACCCCTCCACTTT. As protein: CASSYTGGRDSPLHF.

The gene calls are TRBV10-3 and TRBJ1-1; TRBD1 aligns across 10 bases. The CDR3 runs to 15 residues. Trimming at V came to 2 bases and at J to 4 bases, leaving 4 bases not matched to a gene. CDR1 and CDR2 (germline): ENHRY, SYGVKD. The CDR3: CAISEKGQGTTEAFF. The CDR3, as DNA: TGTGCCATCAGTGAGAAGGGACAGGGGACCACTGAAGCTTTCTTT.

This chain joins TRBV5-4 and TRBJ2-7; 10 bases are shared with TRBD1. CDR3 size: 15 residues. The V and J ends lost 4 bases and 2 bases, in that order; junction bases with no gene match: 6. Germline V gene sequence: CDR1 SGHNT, CDR2 YYREEE (reference sequence). The CDR3 region has the DNA TGTGCCAGCAGCCCCCGGACAGGGGGGCCCTACGAGCAGTACTTC. Translation gives CASSPRTGGPYEQYF.

The V and J genes are TRBV25-1 and TRBJ1-1, with no clear D. V was trimmed by 6 bases and J by 3 bases, leaving 5 bases between them. The CDR3 covers 11 residues. Germline loops: CDR1 MGHDK, CDR2 SYGVNS. The DNA of the CDR3 is TGTGCCAGCAGAGGAGACACTGAAGCTTTCTTT. Translating gives CASRGDTEAFF.

This clone was seen just once. The gene calls are TRBV28 and TRBJ2-1; 8 nucleotides line up with TRBD1. With V trimmed by 2 bases and J by 6 bases, 3 bases remained unmatched. The germline V gene encodes CDR1 MDHEN and CDR2 SYDVKM. The CDR3 is 14 amino acids. CDR3 loop: CASSLTGGSNEQFF. The CDR3 nucleotides read TGTGCCAGCAGTTTAACAGGGGGGAGCAATGAGCAGTTCTTC.